The sequence of this T cell receptor (beta chain) was determined in a study of cytomegalovirus exposure and HLA in healthy donors. Study observations and caveats: An assumption of roughly uniform sequencing depth across donors underlay the presence/absence analyses.

CDR1 is KGHSH and CDR2 is LQKENI in the germline V gene. The CDR3 extends over 13 amino acids. Losses at the gene ends were 3 bases for V and 7 bases for J; bases not matched to a gene: 5. A note on this clone: Its antigen is undetermined.

PCR involved 60 Vbeta and 13 Jbeta primers. The data were produced by immunoSEQ multiplex PCR, yet TCRdb's version contains in-frame clones alone and is incomplete. Its table records roughly 100,000 clones. The clonotype was recovered from a man aged 50-60 years in good health and CMV-seropositive. This rearrangement joins TRBV18 to TRBJ2-7; TRBD2 matches at 8 bases. The sequenced material came from PBMCs. CDR3 sequence: CASSPSGSAEQYF. Here the CDR3 DNA reads TGTGCCAGCTCACCGAGCGGGAGTGCTGAGCAGTACTTC.